This T cell receptor beta chain derives from a study of blood T cell repertoires in COVID-19. Overall study: Nucleic acid was either cDNA or gDNA, and it came from T cells, B-cell-depleted T cells, or PBMCs.

This clone came up a few times. V was cut by 1 base and J by 5 bases, with 11 bases left in between. This CDR3 is built from 13 residues. Germline loops: CDR1 GTSNPN, CDR2 SVGIG (reference sequence). Sequenced by immunoSEQ multiplex PCR; TCRdb stores in-frame clones only, minus some. The sample records approximately 50,000 clones, roughly nine tenths being singletons. The specimen sequenced was peripheral blood. The chain is built from TRBV30 and TRBJ1-1, with D possibly being TRBD1 (5 bases). The sequence was collected from a man older than 75 with active or convalescent COVID-19. Written as DNA, the CDR3 is TGTGCCTGGAGTGGTCCAGGGTGGACTGAAGCTTTCTTT. Its protein product is CAWSGPGWTEAFF. The entire variable domain, with the rest obtained from reference TRBV30 and TRBJ1-1, is as follows: SQTIHQWPATLVQPVGSPLSLECTVEGTSNPNLYWYRQAAGRGLQLLFYSVGIGQISSEVPQNLSASRPQDRQFILSSKKLLLSDSGFYLCAWSGPGWTEAFFGQGTRLTVV.